These 23 T cell receptor beta chains share one sample of origin, sequenced in a study of T cell repertoires in cytomegalovirus infection. Via MiXCR, TCRdb re-called the reads, giving one row per CDR3 protein. The table records 200,000 to 250,000 distinct CDR3 sequences, 20% to 25% of them present only once. Sequenced sample: CD8+ T cells from PBMCs. These receptor sequences come from a human donor in good health (CMV status not recorded). Some clones in this sample may be carry-over from other donors' samples.

This clonotype has ten or more counts. The rearrangement links TRBV6-2 or TRBV6-3 to TRBJ2-4, with 9 bases identical to TRBD1. Trimming cost V 7 bases and J 0 bases; bases outside gene matches: 7. This CDR3 contains 16 residues. Germline CDR1 and CDR2: MNHEY and SVGEGT. The DNA of the CDR3 is TGTGCCAGCACCCTGGGACAGGGTTTAGCCAAAAACATTCAGTACTTC. Translating it yields CASTLGQGLAKNIQYF.

The rearrangement links TRBV27 to TRBJ1-1; D is unresolved. The CDR3 is 15 residues long. Trimming removed 5 bases from V and 1 base from J, with 14 bases in between. CDR1 is MNHEY and CDR2 is SMNVEV in the germline V gene (reference sequence). CDR3 sequence reads: CASSQVLAENTEAFF. For the CDR3, the DNA is TGTGCCAGCAGTCAGGTTCTGGCAGAGAACACTGAAGCTTTCTTT.

The V and J genes are TRBV6-5 and TRBJ1-2; 11 bases are a match to TRBD1. V lost 6 bases and J lost 6; bases outside the gene matches: 3. CDR1 is MNHEY, CDR2 SVGAGI, per germline. The CDR3 is 13 amino acids. This chain's CDR3 is CASSGTGGHGYTF. The CDR3 nucleotides read TGTGCCAGCAGCGGGACAGGGGGTCATGGCTACACCTTC.

Many counts were recorded for this clonotype. The genes are TRBV7-2 and TRBJ1-5; weak D call: TRBD1 (5 bases). CDR1 is SGHTA and CDR2 is FQGNSA in the germline V gene. This CDR3 is 14 amino acids long. Trimming removed 5 bases at V and 5 bases at J, with 13 bases between. The CDR3 region has the DNA TGTGCCAGCAGCCTCAATAGGGGTTATCAGCCCCAGCATTTT. This codes for CASSLNRGYQPQHF.

The rearrangement uses TRBV6-5 and TRBJ2-1, with D perhaps TRBD1 (5 bases). The germline CDR1 and CDR2 sequences are MNHEY and SVGAGI. V gave up 2 bases and J gave up 7 bases, with 12 bases separating them. The CDR3 sequence is 14 residues long. CDR3 loop: CASSYMGSGNEQFF. The CDR3 DNA reads TGTGCCAGCAGTTACATGGGCTCAGGGAATGAGCAGTTCTTC.

This clonotype was observed many times. The V gene is TRBV7-2, the J gene TRBJ2-2; D assignment may be TRBD1 or TRBD2 (5 bases each). V was pared by 3 bases and J by 3 bases, with 11 bases between. Per germline, CDR1 SGHTA and CDR2 FQGNSA. The CDR3 sequence is 15 residues long. Here the CDR3 DNA reads TGTGCCAGCAGCTTCAGGGAGTTGCACACCGGGGAGCTGTTTTTT. Amino acid sequence: CASSFRELHTGELFF.

V and J are TRBV19 and TRBJ1-2, with D possibly matching TRBD1 (5 bases). Germline values: CDR1 LNHDA, CDR2 SQIVND (reference sequence). Trimming left V 10 bases short and J 8 bases short, with 23 bases between. This CDR3 contains 14 residues. CDR3 sequence: CATSLIRGPHGYTF. The CDR3 nucleotides read TGTGCCACCTCACTAATCCGGGGACCCCACGGCTACACCTTC.

This sequence joins TRBV20-1 and TRBJ1-4; D unresolved. V gave up 3 bases and J gave up 0 bases, with 8 bases separating them. The germline V gene encodes CDR1 DFQATT and CDR2 SNEGSKA (reference sequence). The CDR3 sequence is 14 residues long. The CDR3 reads CSARQLATNEKLFF. The CDR3 bases are TGCAGTGCTAGGCAGCTTGCAACTAATGAAAAACTGTTTTTT.

This clonotype was recorded at least ten times. The V gene is TRBV10-3, the J gene TRBJ1-1, with D tentatively TRBD1 (6 bases). The V gene lost 6 bases and the J gene lost 8 bases, with 10 bases spanning the gap. CDR1 is ENHRY, CDR2 SYGVKD, per germline. The CDR3 has 11 amino acids. The CDR3 DNA sequence: TGTGCCATCAGCGCGGACAGAGAAGCTTTCTTT. It codes for CAISADREAFF.

The chain has TRBV30 and TRBJ2-1; tentative D call: TRBD2 (7 bases). This CDR3 is 15 amino acids long. V dropped 0 bases and J dropped 3 bases, with 12 bases sitting between them. Germline CDR1 and CDR2: GTSNPN and SVGIG (reference sequence). The CDR3 DNA follows: TGTGCCTGGAGTGTCTACGGGGGGCTCTACAATGAGCAGTTCTTC. Translating it yields CAWSVYGGLYNEQFF.

V and J are TRBV10-3 and TRBJ2-3; D call uncertain. The germline gives CDR1 ENHRY, CDR2 SYGVKD. V lost 8 bases, J lost 2 bases, and 20 bases lay in between. The CDR3 has 16 residues. The CDR3 loop reads CAIGLGHRALTDTQYF. The CDR3, as DNA: TGTGCCATCGGGCTGGGTCACCGGGCCCTCACAGATACGCAGTATTTT.

The table lists this clonotype with many counts. V and J are TRBV28 and TRBJ2-3; TRBD1 aligns across 7 bases. CDR1 and CDR2 from the germline V gene are MDHEN and SYDVKM. Trimming removed 6 bases from V and 5 bases from J; junction bases left unmatched: 11. The CDR3 is 15 amino acids. The CDR3 spells CASSLTGKVKDTQYF. The CDR3 region has the DNA TGTGCCAGCAGCCTGACAGGGAAAGTCAAAGATACGCAGTATTTT.

The gene calls are TRBV6-5 and TRBJ1-1; TRBD1 matches at 10 bases. The length of the CDR3 is 16 residues. Germline V gene data show CDR1 as MNHEY and CDR2 as SVGAGI. J was trimmed by 0 bases and V by 2 bases; bases with no gene match: 3. The CDR3 loop is CASSYGTGEVNTEAFF. CDR3 DNA sequence: TGTGCCAGCAGTTACGGGACAGGGGAGGTGAACACTGAAGCTTTCTTT.

This clonotype occurred once. This sequence joins TRBV6-5 and TRBJ2-7; D is perhaps TRBD2 (6 bases). The CDR3 consists of 13 residues. V gave up 5 bases and J gave up 5 bases, with 13 bases separating them. Germline CDR1 is MNHEY and CDR2 is SVGAGI. The CDR3 region is CASSTGVEDEQYF. The CDR3, as DNA: TGTGCCAGCAGTACGGGAGTAGAGGACGAGCAGTACTTC.

The V gene is TRBV28, the J gene TRBJ2-2, with a tentative D call TRBD1 (6 bases). The germline CDR1 and CDR2 sequences are MDHEN and SYDVKM. V was pared by 5 bases and J by 2 bases, with 15 bases between. The CDR3 covers 16 residues. This CDR3 is CASSLQTGFNTGELFF. The CDR3 coding sequence is TGTGCCAGCAGTCTACAGACAGGATTTAACACCGGGGAGCTGTTTTTT.

As concerns this clonotype: A read error may be the cause here, since a much bigger clone is one base away. V is TRBV7-2 and J is TRBJ1-2, with D uncertain. This CDR3 spans 14 amino acids. The germline V gene has CDR1 SGHTA and CDR2 FQGNSA. Trimming removed 10 bases from V and 0 bases from J, with 15 bases in between. This chain's CDR3 is CANRLYRTNYGYTF. CDR3 nucleotides: TGTGCCAACAGACTATACCGGACTAACTATGGCTACACCTTC.

This clonotype appeared a few times. CDR3 nucleotide sequence: TGTGCCAGCAGCCCTTTGGACATGGGGGTGTATGGCTACACCTTC. Amino acid sequence: CASSPLDMGVYGYTF. This rearrangement joins TRBV28 to TRBJ1-2; tentatively, D is TRBD1 (5 bases). V was cut by 6 bases and J by 5 bases, with 19 bases left in between. The germline V gene encodes CDR1 MDHEN and CDR2 SYDVKM. The CDR3 covers 15 residues.

This clonotype has a count of ten or more. The chain recombines TRBV7-2 with TRBJ2-7; 8 nucleotides agree with TRBD2. The germline gives CDR1 SGHTA, CDR2 FQGNSA. CDR3 length equals 13 residues. V lost 3 bases to trimming and J lost 6 bases; unmatched junction nucleotides: 4. The CDR3 region has the DNA TGTGCCAGCAGCTTGGCGGGGGGTCGCGAGCAGTACTTC. It is translated as CASSLAGGREQYF.

This clonotype was found a few times. The chain uses TRBV28 and TRBJ2-2; a weak D match, TRBD2 (6 bases). V was cut by 8 bases and J by 7 bases, with 20 bases left in between. The germline CDR1 and CDR2 sequences are MDHEN and SYDVKM. The CDR3 runs 15 residues. Written as DNA, the CDR3 is TGTGCCAGCGCTTTCGGGAGACTAGGCAACGGGGAGCTGTTTTTT. Translation: CASAFGRLGNGELFF.

In its sample, this clonotype was seen many times. This chain uses TRBV28 with TRBJ2-1, with TRBD2 as a possible D gene (5 bases). The length of the CDR3 is 16 residues. Trimming pared 6 bases from V and 2 bases from J, leaving 17 bases between. Germline CDR1 reads MDHEN; CDR2 reads SYDVKM. The CDR3 DNA reads as TGTGCCAGCAGCACCCTGGGGAGCTCTACCTACAATGAGCAGTTCTTC. Translating gives CASSTLGSSTYNEQFF.

The chain joins TRBV28 to TRBJ1-3; TRBD1 might be the D (5 bases). The V and J ends lost 4 bases and 3 bases respectively, with 10 bases between them. Germline CDR1 and CDR2: MDHEN and SYDVKM. The CDR3 is made up of 14 amino acids. Written as DNA, the CDR3 is TGTGCCAGCAGTTGGGGGGGGGATGGAAACACCATATATTTT. Translating it yields CASSWGGDGNTIYF.

This clonotype was picked up a small number of times. The chain carries TRBV28 and TRBJ1-5; the D is unclear. Trimming took 3 bases from V and 1 from J, leaving 10 bases between them. Germline values: CDR1 MDHEN, CDR2 SYDVKM. The CDR3 sequence is 15 residues long. CDR3 in amino acids: CASSLLVASNQPQHF. CDR3 DNA: TGTGCCAGCAGTTTGCTGGTAGCAAGCAATCAGCCCCAGCATTTT. The variable domain in full, completed from reference TRBV28 and TRBJ1-5, reads DVKVTQSSRYLVKRTGEKVFLECVQDMDHENMFWYRQDPGLGLRLIYFSYDVKMKEKGDIPEGYSVSREKKERFSLILESASTNQTSMYLCASSLLVASNQPQHFGDGTRLSIL.

This clonotype was detected ten times or more. The rearrangement uses TRBV7-2 and TRBJ2-1; TRBD2 might be the D (6 bases). Trimming took 1 base from V and 8 from J, leaving 12 bases between them. This CDR3 region has 14 residues. CDR1 SGHTA and CDR2 FQGNSA come from the germline V gene. CDR3 amino acids: CASSLGGTGYEQFF. CDR3 DNA: TGTGCCAGCAGCTTAGGCGGGACGGGCTATGAGCAGTTCTTC.